The rows below give T cell receptor beta chains drawn from one sample of a study of blood T cell repertoires in COVID-19. The table came from immunoSEQ multiplex PCR; TCRdb's copy has only in-frame clones and leaves some out. The table has about 140,000 clones, under 90% seen once. The source material was PBMCs or T cells enriched from blood (not recorded which). The source is a woman between 18 and 29 years old who had been exposed to COVID-19. CDR3s include the opening cysteine and the closing phenylalanine or tryptophan.

v_call | cdr3_aa
TRBV30 | CAWRAQEYGYTF
TRBV27 | CASTKEAAYNEQFF
TRBV9 | CASSVGQGVTGELFF
TRBV3-1/TRBV3-2 | CASSQEGAEGYTF
TRBV3-1/TRBV3-2 | CASSPPQNYEQYF
TRBV18 | CASSPGQGGPNDQPQHF
TRBV18 | CASSPPGPTSSYNEQFF
TRBV30 | CAWSIQGAGGYTF
TRBV6-6 | CASRDQGADTQYF
TRBV27 | CASSWDRGNSPLHF
TRBV19 | CASSLGRNEQFF
TRBV2 | CASKPTSGETQYF
TRBV7-3 | CASSLPGQGDYEQYF
TRBV10-1 | CASSESFGKYEQYF
TRBV28 | CASSILGLAAPYEQYF
TRBV30 | CAWSVRTPYTEAFF
TRBV24-1 | CATSGGTGGLNTEAFF
TRBV7-3 | CASSLRFRSTDTQYF
TRBV5-4 | CASSPGTGGIYGYTF
TRBV27 | CASSLSYWEGSDTQYF
TRBV24-1 | CATSDERQAYDQETQYF
TRBV3-1/TRBV3-2 | CASSQKGGAGNTGELFF
TRBV7-2 | CASSLAGLGWEQYF
TRBV28 | CASSFGGADNEQFF
TRBV28 | CASSSAWGLADSYNEQFF
TRBV6-6 | CASSPPSGLAGPHNEQFF
TRBV18 | CASSPPARGTGNTIYF
TRBV2 | CASSLRGQGSGDEQFF
TRBV14 | CASSHLGGQGVIEQYF
TRBV11-2 | CASSYNLLDRADTEAFF
TRBV20-1 | CSASRVAGGPMRGTGELFF
TRBV6-6 | CASSYSITNTEAFF
TRBV5-1 | CASSPGGDYGYTF
TRBV7-3 | CASSRGTVNNEQFF
TRBV25-1 | CASSEFGTGVDGYGYTF
TRBV7-2 | CASRAGPGLETQYF
TRBV27 | CASSLGAGGKANYGYTF
TRBV28 | CASGLDRVNEKLFF
TRBV9 | CASSVEHSRNTIYF
TRBV9 | CASSVRGGQGVTEAFF